This T cell receptor (beta chain) was documented in a study of blood T cell repertoires in COVID-19. Study-wide context: Nucleic acid was either cDNA or gDNA, and it came from T cells, B-cell-depleted T cells, or PBMCs.

Per the study methods: Researchers report that nucleated cell counts were estimated from reference gene primer amplification. Profiled with immunoSEQ multiplex PCR; TCRdb holds only in-frame clones, not every one. The DNA was the basis for D and trimming; V, J and clone size are from that table. This table holds around 29,000 clones, roughly 65% found once. CDR3 length: 13 amino acids. From germline, CDR1 is DFQATT and CDR2 SNEGSKA (reference sequence). Trimming took off 3 bases at V and 5 bases at J, with 13 bases between the two ends. The chain joins TRBV20-1 to TRBJ2-5, with D unclear. The receptor was isolated from a human donor in a cohort sampled during active COVID-19. The sequenced sample was peripheral blood. The CDR3: CSASPTSQETQYF. The CDR3 nucleotides read TGCAGTGCTAGTCCGACATCCCAGGAGACCCAGTACTTC.